Following are 19 T cell receptor beta chains from one sample sequenced in a study of patients and donors after allogeneic stem cell transplantation. Each CDR3 protein gets one entry after TCRdb re-called the RT-PCR reads with MiXCR. There are approximately 150,000 distinct CDR3 sequences in the sample; approximately 30% occur only once, and 3.2% lies in the top ten. Material: blood, either unsorted or a sorted T cell fraction (not recorded which). The receptors originated from a human donor who was either an allogeneic HSCT recipient or a stem cell or donor lymphocyte infusion donor (not recorded which). It is not recorded whose cells these are; they may come from a transplant donor.

This clonotype turned up a few times. The chain joins TRBV4-2 to TRBJ2-7, with a tentative D call TRBD2 (6 bases). CDR1 and CDR2 from the germline V gene are LGHNA and YNFKEQ. This CDR3 has 15 residues. The V end lost 4 bases, the J end lost 5 bases, and 18 bases lay between the germline ends. The CDR3 reads CASSPIQRVVDEQYF. DNA for the CDR3: TGTGCCAGCAGCCCCATTCAGCGGGTAGTCGACGAGCAGTACTTC.

The chain links TRBV20-1 to TRBJ1-3, with D unresolved. From germline, CDR1 is DFQATT and CDR2 SNEGSKA (reference sequence). The germline V and J ends were trimmed by 3 bases and 4 bases, with 7 bases remaining between them. The CDR3 consists of 12 residues. The CDR3 coding sequence is TGCAGTGCTAGGGAACAGGGAAACACCATATATTTT. It yields the protein CSAREQGNTIYF.

The chain employs TRBV4-1 and TRBJ2-7, with D possibly being TRBD1 or TRBD2 (5 bases each). The CDR3 is 15 residues long. Trimming took 1 base from V and 9 from J, leaving 19 bases between them. Germline values: CDR1 MGHRA, CDR2 YSYEKL. CDR3 DNA sequence: TGCGCCAGCAGCCAAGGGAGGAGACAGATTTTCGGGCAGTACTTC. It is translated as CASSQGRRQIFGQYF.

CDR3 protein: CASRDRVSGTDTQYF. As DNA, the CDR3 is TGTGCCAGCAGAGACAGGGTTTCTGGCACAGATACGCAGTATTTT. V gene TRBV6-5 combines with J gene TRBJ2-3, with 7 bases fitting TRBD1. J lost 1 base, V lost 6 bases, and 7 bases had no gene match. Germline CDR1 MNHEY, CDR2 SVGAGI. CDR3 length: 15 amino acids.

This clonotype was seen a handful of times. The chain combines TRBV30 with TRBJ2-7; D is perhaps TRBD1 or TRBD2 (5 bases each). V dropped 4 bases and J dropped 6 bases, with 13 bases sitting between them. Germline loops: CDR1 GTSNPN, CDR2 SVGIG (reference sequence). The CDR3 covers 12 residues. The CDR3 here is CAWKRPQGEQYF. CDR3 nucleotides: TGTGCCTGGAAGCGGCCCCAGGGCGAGCAGTACTTC. The full variable domain, in which reference TRBV30 and TRBJ2-7 provide the parts outside the CDR3, is SQTIHQWPATLVQPVGSPLSLECTVEGTSNPNLYWYRQAAGRGLQLLFYSVGIGQISSEVPQNLSASRPQDRQFILSSKKLLLSDSGFYLCAWKRPQGEQYFGPGTRLTVT.

This rearrangement joins TRBV29-1 to TRBJ2-5; TRBD1 matches 8 bases. V gave up 4 bases and J gave up 7 bases; unmatched junction bases: 5. Germline V gene data show CDR1 as SQVTM and CDR2 as ANQGSEA. This CDR3 is built from 12 residues. CDR3 amino acids: CSVGTGFATQYF. The CDR3 DNA follows: TGCAGCGTTGGGACAGGGTTCGCGACCCAGTACTTC.

Regarding this clonotype: At one end, the junction sequence differs from germline, possibly due to a read error. In DNA form, the CDR3 reads TGTGCCTGCAGCCTATCCTACGAGCAGTACTTC. It yields the protein CACSLSYEQYF. The chain couples TRBV28 to TRBJ2-7; D remains ambiguous. Germline CDR1 and CDR2: MDHEN and SYDVKM. The CDR3 is made up of 11 amino acids.

This clonotype was found a few times. V usage is TRBV7-9 and J usage is TRBJ2-5; maybe TRBD2 (6 bases). The germline CDR1 and CDR2 sequences are SEHNR and FQNEAQ (reference sequence). This CDR3 is built from 16 residues. The V end lost 3 bases, the J end lost 0 bases, and 14 bases lay between the germline ends. This CDR3 reads CASSLALGDYQETQYF. The CDR3 DNA sequence: TGTGCCAGCAGCTTGGCCCTAGGGGACTACCAAGAGACCCAGTACTTC. The complete variable domain, with remaining parts taken from reference TRBV7-9 and TRBJ2-5, reads DTGVSQNPRHKITKRGQNVTFRCDPISEHNRLYWYRQTLGQGPEFLTYFQNEAQLEKSRLLSDRFSAERPKGSFSTLEIQRTEQGDSAMYLCASSLALGDYQETQYFGPGTRLLVL.

This clonotype was counted only a few times. The CDR3 protein is CASSLFTGELFF. CDR3 in DNA: TGTGCCAGCAGTCTGTTCACCGGGGAGCTGTTTTTT. V gene TRBV25-1 combines with J gene TRBJ2-2; no reliable D call. Germline lookup yields CDR1 MGHDK and CDR2 SYGVNS. This CDR3 has 12 residues. V shed 5 bases and J shed 4 bases, with 5 bases lying between them.

This clonotype was observed a few times. The chain joins TRBV11-2 to TRBJ1-1; D unclear. Deletions cut 5 bases from V and 0 bases from J, with 13 bases between. CDR3 length: 15 residues. Germline values: CDR1 SGHAT, CDR2 FQNNGV. CDR3 in amino acids: CASSPHWRLNTEAFF. For the CDR3, the DNA is TGTGCCAGCAGCCCCCATTGGAGACTGAACACTGAAGCTTTCTTT.

This clonotype has just a few counts. Written as DNA, the CDR3 is TGTGCCAGCAGCTTAGGCTGGGACTGGGTCTACGGCTACACCTTC. It is translated as CASSLGWDWVYGYTF. V is TRBV5-8 and J is TRBJ1-2; the D gene is possibly TRBD1 (5 bases). Germline lookup yields CDR1 SGHTS and CDR2 YDEGEE. V lost 2 bases to trimming and J lost 8 bases, with 19 bases between them. The CDR3 contains 15 residues.

The rearrangement links TRBV20-1 to TRBJ1-6; no clear D. Trimming left V 5 bases short and J 7 bases short, with 21 bases between. Germline CDR1 DFQATT, CDR2 SNEGSKA (reference sequence). The CDR3 sequence is 16 residues long. The CDR3 coding sequence is TGCAGTGCTCCAGGACTATTCCCCCCTGAGAATTCACCCCTCCACTTT. This translates into CSAPGLFPPENSPLHF.

This clonotype was detected only a few times. The rearrangement uses TRBV7-3 and TRBJ1-1; a possible D gene is TRBD1 (5 bases). Germline CDR1 SGHTA, CDR2 FQGTGA. Trimming took off 5 bases at V and 0 bases at J, with 10 bases between the two ends. This CDR3 comprises 14 residues. The CDR3 loop is CASSPARVNTEAFF. The CDR3 DNA reads TGTGCCAGCAGCCCCGCCAGGGTGAACACTGAAGCTTTCTTT.

This clonotype occurred a few times. The V gene is TRBV4-2, the J gene TRBJ2-5; D unclear. Trimming pared 0 bases from V and 5 bases from J, leaving 10 bases between. Germline V CDR1 and CDR2: LGHNA, YNFKEQ. The CDR3 is 14 residues long. In DNA, the CDR3 is TGTGCCAGCAGCCAAGAAACTATATGGGAGACCCAGTACTTC. It translates to CASSQETIWETQYF.

This clonotype was counted between two and nine times. One junction end does not reproduce the germline sequence, and a read error may be involved. V gene TRBV7-6 combines with J gene TRBJ1-5; 10 bases match TRBD1. CDR3 size: 20 residues. The germline gives CDR1 SGHVS, CDR2 FNYEAQ. The CDR3 spells CASSIAGRDRGENSNQPQHF. CDR3 nucleotide sequence: TGTGCCAGCAGCATAGCGGGGAGGGACAGGGGAGAGAATAGCAATCAGCCCCAGCATTTT.

The gene calls are TRBV20-1 and TRBJ2-7; no reliable D call. The CDR3 sequence is 11 residues long. The V gene lost 2 bases and the J gene lost 2 bases, with 4 bases spanning the gap. Looked up from germline, CDR1 is DFQATT and CDR2 is SNEGSKA (reference sequence). Written as DNA, the CDR3 is TGCAGTGCTAGATCCACCTACGAGCAGTACTTC. It yields the protein CSARSTYEQYF.

The chain uses TRBV6-5 and TRBJ2-1; 14 positions match TRBD2. Trimming at V came to 6 bases and at J to 8 bases, leaving 3 bases not matched to a gene. Germline CDR1 MNHEY, CDR2 SVGAGI. The CDR3 runs to 14 residues. The CDR3 spells CASRGLAGEDEQFF. The CDR3, as DNA: TGTGCCAGCAGGGGACTAGCGGGAGAAGATGAGCAGTTCTTC.

J is TRBJ2-2 and V is TRBV20-1; 11 positions match TRBD2. CDR1 and CDR2 from the germline V gene are DFQATT and SNEGSKA (reference sequence). V lost 2 bases and J lost 5; bases outside the gene matches: 7. This CDR3 is 16 amino acids long. This chain's CDR3 is CSARSTSGRGTGELFF. The CDR3, as DNA: TGCAGTGCTAGATCTACTAGCGGGAGAGGGACCGGGGAGCTGTTTTTT.

The V gene is TRBV2, the J gene TRBJ2-4; D gene uncertain. The CDR3 totals 13 residues. Germline V lookup: CDR1 SNHLY, CDR2 FYNNEI. V was cut by 5 bases and J by 0 bases, with 5 bases left in between. The CDR3 region is CASSTAAKNIQYF. In DNA form, the CDR3 reads TGTGCCAGCAGTACGGCAGCCAAAAACATTCAGTACTTC.